This T cell receptor beta chain stems from a study of blood T cell repertoires in COVID-19. Authors' methods: Nucleated cell counts were estimated from reference gene primer amplification. The repertoire was sequenced with immunoSEQ multiplex PCR; TCRdb's copy has only in-frame clones and lacks some. The DNA gave D and trimming, while V, J and clone size come from that table. The repertoire holds around 180,000 clones, with around 85% as singletons. Germline CDR1 MDHEN, CDR2 SYDVKM. V trimming: 7 bases; J trimming: 1 base; junction bases outside the gene matches: 14. CDR3 length: 17 amino acids. The clonotype was recovered from a person between 65 and 79 years old with COVID-19, enrolled during active disease. The gene calls are TRBV28 and TRBJ2-5; 8 bases map to TRBD2. The specimen was peripheral blood. The CDR3 DNA sequence: TGTGCCAGCATACGTCGGGCGCTAGCGGGCTCCCAAGAGACCCAGTACTTC. It yields the protein CASIRRALAGSQETQYF.